This TCR beta chain was recovered during a study of blood T cell repertoires in COVID-19. V was clipped by 3 bases and J by 8 bases, with 11 bases between them. Germline CDR1 is WNHNN and CDR2 is SYGVQD (reference sequence). This CDR3 has 13 residues. Measured with immunoSEQ multiplex PCR; TCRdb has only the in-frame clones, and not every one. Among 200,000 to 250,000 clones listed, 80% to 90% were seen once. The gene calls are TRBV10-1 and TRBJ2-1; D possibly corresponds to TRBD2 (6 bases). This sequence originates from a woman aged 25 to 45 who had been exposed to COVID-19. Sequencing was carried out using PBMCs or T cells enriched from blood (not recorded which). Here the CDR3 reads CASSDGSSDEQFF. The CDR3 DNA sequence: TGCGCCAGCAGTGATGGGTCTAGCGATGAGCAGTTCTTC.